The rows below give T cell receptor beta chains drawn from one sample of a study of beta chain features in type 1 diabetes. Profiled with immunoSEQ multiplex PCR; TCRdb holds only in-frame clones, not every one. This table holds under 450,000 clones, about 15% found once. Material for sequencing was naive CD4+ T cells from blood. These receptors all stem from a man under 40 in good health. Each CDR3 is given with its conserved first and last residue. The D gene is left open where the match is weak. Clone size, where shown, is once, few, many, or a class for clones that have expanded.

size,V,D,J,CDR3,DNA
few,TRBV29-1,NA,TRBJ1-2,CSVVGYEGYTF,TGCAGCGTTGTAGGGTACGAAGGCTACACCTTC
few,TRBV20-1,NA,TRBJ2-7,CSARAEDQYF,TGCAGTGCTAGAGCGGAGGACCAGTACTTC
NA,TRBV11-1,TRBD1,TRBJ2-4,CASSRNGQGRFENIQYF,TGTGCCAGCAGCCGAAATGGACAGGGTAGATTCGAAAACATTCAGTACTTC
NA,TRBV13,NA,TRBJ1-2,CASSSTRGWDGYTF,TGTGCCAGCAGCTCGACTAGAGGCTGGGATGGCTACACCTTC
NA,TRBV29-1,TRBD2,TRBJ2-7,CSVVRFGRVSYEQYF,TGCAGCGTTGTCCGTTTTGGGAGGGTCTCCTACGAGCAGTACTTC
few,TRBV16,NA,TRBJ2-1,CASSQYWGNEQFF,TGTGCCAGCAGCCAATATTGGGGGAATGAGCAGTTCTTC
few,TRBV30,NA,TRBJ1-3,CAWSVAENTIYF,TGTGCCTGGAGTGTCGCGGAAAACACCATATATTTT
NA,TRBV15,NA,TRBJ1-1,CATSTGLGTEAFF,TGTGCCACCAGCACGGGGCTAGGCACTGAAGCTTTCTTT
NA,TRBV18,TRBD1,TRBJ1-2,CASSPLGTGISYGYTF,TGTGCCAGCTCACCACTCGGGACAGGGATTAGCTATGGCTACACCTTC
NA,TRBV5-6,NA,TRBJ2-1,CASSPFFGEQFF,TGTGCCAGCAGCCCCTTTTTCGGTGAGCAGTTCTTC
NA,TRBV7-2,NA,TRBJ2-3,CASSFPGADTQYF,TGTGCCAGCAGCTTCCCGGGCGCAGATACGCAGTATTTT
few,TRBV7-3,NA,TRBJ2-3,CASSLVAATTDTQYF,TGTGCCAGCAGCTTAGTAGCGGCTACCACAGATACGCAGTATTTT
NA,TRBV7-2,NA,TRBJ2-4,CASSFGGVENIQYF,TGTGCCAGCAGCTTCGGGGGAGTGGAAAACATTCAGTACTTC
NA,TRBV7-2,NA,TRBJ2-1,CASSLAGVVDEQFF,TGTGCCAGCAGCTTAGCGGGAGTAGTCGATGAGCAGTTCTTC
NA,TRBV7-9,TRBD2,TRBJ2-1,CASSLGLKTSGVYNEQFF,TGTGCCAGCAGCTTAGGCCTAAAAACTAGCGGGGTTTACAATGAGCAGTTCTTC
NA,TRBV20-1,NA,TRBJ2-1,CSAQWVNEQFF,TGCAGTGCTCAATGGGTGAATGAGCAGTTCTTC
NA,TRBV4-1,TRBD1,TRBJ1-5,CASSQDEGALNQPQHF,TGCGCCAGCAGCCAAGATGAGGGGGCTTTGAATCAGCCCCAGCATTTT
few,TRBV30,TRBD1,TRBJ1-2,CAWSLGQGVYGYTF,TGTGCCTGGAGTTTAGGACAGGGCGTCTATGGCTACACCTTC
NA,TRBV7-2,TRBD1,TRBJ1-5,CASSLDRGSNQPQHF,TGTGCCAGCAGCCTCGACAGGGGGAGCAATCAGCCCCAGCATTTT
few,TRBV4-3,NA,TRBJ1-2,CASSQVGREDGYTF,TGCGCCAGCAGCCAAGTTGGAAGGGAGGATGGCTACACCTTC
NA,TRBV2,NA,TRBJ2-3,CASRPGLQQRTQYF,TGTGCCAGCAGGCCGGGACTCCAACAGCGTACGCAGTATTTT
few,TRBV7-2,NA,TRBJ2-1,CASSPRGRDTGFF,TGTGCCAGCAGCCCGCGGGGGCGGGATACAGGGTTCTTC
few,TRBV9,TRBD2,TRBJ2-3,CASSVASGRSTDTQYF,TGTGCCAGCAGCGTAGCTAGCGGGAGGTCCACAGATACGCAGTATTTT
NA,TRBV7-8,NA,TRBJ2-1,CASSPSRLYNEQFF,TGTGCCAGTTCGCCTAGCCGACTTTACAATGAGCAGTTCTTC
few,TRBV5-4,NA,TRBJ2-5,CASSLNTSRETQYF,TGTGCCAGCAGCTTGAATACTAGCCGAGAGACCCAGTACTTC
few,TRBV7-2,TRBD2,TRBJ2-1,CASSLGLAGNEQFF,TGTGCCAGCAGCTTAGGTCTAGCGGGAAATGAGCAGTTCTTC
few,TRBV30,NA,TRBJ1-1,CAWSEDRGGAEAFF,TGTGCCTGGAGTGAGGATAGGGGTGGAGCTGAAGCTTTCTTT
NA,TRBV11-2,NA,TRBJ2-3,CASTGPARDTQYF,TGTGCCAGCACGGGACCAGCGCGAGATACGCAGTATTTT
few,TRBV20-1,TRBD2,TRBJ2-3,CSAGSGRQEYF,TGCAGTGCAGGGTCCGGGAGGCAGGAGTATTTT
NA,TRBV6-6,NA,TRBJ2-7,CASSYSRGTSYEQYF,TGTGCCAGCAGTTACTCCCGGGGGACCTCCTACGAGCAGTACTTC
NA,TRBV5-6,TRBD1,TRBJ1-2,CASSLPRTGSGYTF,TGTGCCAGCAGCTTGCCCCGGACAGGCAGTGGCTACACCTTC
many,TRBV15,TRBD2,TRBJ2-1,CATSRERREADEQFF,TGTGCCACCAGCAGAGAGCGGCGGGAGGCAGATGAGCAGTTCTTC
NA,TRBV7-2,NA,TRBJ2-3,CASSLVGPTDTQYF,TGTGCCAGCAGCCTCGTCGGTCCCACAGATACGCAGTATTTT
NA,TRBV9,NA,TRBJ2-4,CASSVGLRGTKNIQYF,TGTGCCAGCAGCGTAGGACTAAGGGGGACCAAAAACATTCAGTACTTC
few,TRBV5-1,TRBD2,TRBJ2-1,CASSLGGLAGVHEQFF,TGCGCCAGCAGCTTGGGGGGACTAGCGGGAGTACATGAGCAGTTCTTC
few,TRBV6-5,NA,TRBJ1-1,CASSRGGNTEAFF,TGTGCCAGCAGTAGAGGGGGGAACACTGAAGCTTTCTTT
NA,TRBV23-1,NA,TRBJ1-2,CASSQSQGTYGYTF,TGCGCCAGCAGTCAATCGCAGGGGACCTATGGCTACACCTTC
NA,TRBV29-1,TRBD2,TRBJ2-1,CSGDGLPGGSSYNEQFF,TGCAGCGGTGATGGGCTTCCCGGGGGGAGCTCCTACAATGAGCAGTTCTTC
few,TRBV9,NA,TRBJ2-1,CASSGYARLGSYNEQFF,TGTGCCAGCAGCGGGTATGCGAGACTAGGGTCCTACAATGAGCAGTTCTTC
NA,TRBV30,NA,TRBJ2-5,CAWSRGQPETQYF,TGTGCCTGGAGTCGGGGACAACCAGAGACCCAGTACTTC
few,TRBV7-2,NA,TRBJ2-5,CASSLAGLIGQETQYF,TGTGCCAGCAGCTTAGCAGGACTGATTGGACAAGAGACCCAGTACTTC
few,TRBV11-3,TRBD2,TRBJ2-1,CASSLDQAGGLGDEQFF,TGTGCCAGCAGCTTAGATCAAGCGGGGGGGCTTGGTGATGAGCAGTTCTTC
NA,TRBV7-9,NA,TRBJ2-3,CASSVSGSTDTQYF,TGTGCCAGCAGCGTTAGCGGTTCCACAGATACGCAGTATTTT
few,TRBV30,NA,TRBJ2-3,CAWTSDPDTQYF,TGTGCCTGGACTTCTGATCCAGATACGCAGTATTTT
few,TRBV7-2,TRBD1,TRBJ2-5,CASSPQGEETQYF,TGTGCCAGCAGCCCGCAGGGGGAGGAGACCCAGTACTTC
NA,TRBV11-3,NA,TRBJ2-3,CASSLKRTSTDTQYF,TGTGCCAGCAGCTTAAAGCGGACCAGCACAGATACGCAGTATTTT
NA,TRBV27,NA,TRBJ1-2,CASSHRDTRYGYTF,TGTGCCAGCAGTCACCGGGACACACGCTATGGCTACACCTTC
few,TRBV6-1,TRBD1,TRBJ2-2,CASSESQGAVVPGELFF,TGTGCCAGCAGTGAAAGTCAGGGGGCCGTTGTCCCCGGGGAGCTGTTTTTT
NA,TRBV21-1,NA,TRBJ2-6,CASSKAPVGGTGANVLTF,TGTGCCAGCAGCAAAGCGCCGGTCGGGGGCACTGGGGCCAACGTCCTGACTTTC
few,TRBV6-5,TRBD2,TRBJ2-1,CASMRGAGNEQFF,TGTGCCAGCATGCGGGGGGCTGGGAATGAGCAGTTCTTC
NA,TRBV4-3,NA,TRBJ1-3,CASSQGLTGNTIYF,TGCGCCAGCAGCCAAGGACTGACTGGAAACACCATATATTTT
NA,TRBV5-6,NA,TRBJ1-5,CASSLWDQPQHF,TGTGCCAGCAGCTTGTGGGATCAGCCCCAGCATTTT